The text below deals with one T cell receptor beta chain. Its antigen is unidentified. PCR primers comprised 60 Vbeta and 13 Jbeta primers. Sequencing used immunoSEQ multiplex PCR; TCRdb keeps in-frame clones, though not all of them. The sample data list over 100,000 clones. The data derive from a study of cytomegalovirus exposure and HLA in healthy donors. Study-level information: Approximately 180 million T cells yielded approximately 100 million unique TCR beta sequences, as an earlier analysis found. Membership in the Caucasian-associated ancestry cluster was found for around four fifths of nearly 400 genotyped donors. Study-wide findings and caveats: Sequencing probably produced one cluster of sequence variants that were highly shared. Rare sequences made up most TCRs, while some public TCRs were found in many donors.

Germline V lookup: CDR1 MNHNS, CDR2 SASEGT. This CDR3 has 15 amino acids. Trimming removed 7 bases from V and 5 bases from J; junction bases left unmatched: 13. This chain joins TRBV6-1 and TRBJ1-2; the match to TRBD1 covers 7 bases. Material for sequencing was PBMCs. This TCR derives from a man aged 18 to 29 in good health and CMV-seronegative. DNA of the CDR3: TGTGCCAGCAAATCGGGTCGCGGGACAGCGTATGGCTACACCTTC. Its translation is CASKSGRGTAYGYTF.